This T cell receptor beta chain was captured by sequencing in a study of blood T cell repertoires in COVID-19. The germline V gene encodes CDR1 LNHDA and CDR2 SQIVND (reference sequence). V was pared by 5 bases and J by 4 bases, with 12 bases between. The CDR3 covers 14 residues. This table comes from immunoSEQ multiplex PCR, and its TCRdb copy is limited to in-frame clones, with some not included. The sample lists some 190,000 clones, approximately 88% occurring once. Sample: PBMCs or T cells enriched from blood (not recorded which). V is TRBV19 and J is TRBJ1-3; TRBD1 is a possible D gene (6 bases). This TCR was recovered from a woman aged 25 to 39 who had recovered from COVID-19. The CDR3 DNA follows: TGTGCCAGTAGTGACTGGACAGTCGGAAACACCATATATTTT. Its translation is CASSDWTVGNTIYF.